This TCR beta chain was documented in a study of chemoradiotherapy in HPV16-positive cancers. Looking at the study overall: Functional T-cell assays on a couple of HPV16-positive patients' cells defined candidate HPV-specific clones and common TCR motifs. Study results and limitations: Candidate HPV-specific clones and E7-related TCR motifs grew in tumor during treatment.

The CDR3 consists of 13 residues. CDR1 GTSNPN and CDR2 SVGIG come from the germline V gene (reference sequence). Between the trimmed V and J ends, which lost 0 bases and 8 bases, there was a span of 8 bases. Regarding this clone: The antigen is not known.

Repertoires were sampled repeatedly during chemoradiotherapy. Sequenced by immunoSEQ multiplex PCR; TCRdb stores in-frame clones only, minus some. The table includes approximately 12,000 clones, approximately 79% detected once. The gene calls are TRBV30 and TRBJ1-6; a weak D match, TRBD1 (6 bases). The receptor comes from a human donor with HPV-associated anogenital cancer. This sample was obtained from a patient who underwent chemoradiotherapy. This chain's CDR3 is CAWSVGADSPLHF. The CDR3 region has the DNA TGTGCCTGGAGTGTGGGGGCAGATTCACCCCTCCACTTT.